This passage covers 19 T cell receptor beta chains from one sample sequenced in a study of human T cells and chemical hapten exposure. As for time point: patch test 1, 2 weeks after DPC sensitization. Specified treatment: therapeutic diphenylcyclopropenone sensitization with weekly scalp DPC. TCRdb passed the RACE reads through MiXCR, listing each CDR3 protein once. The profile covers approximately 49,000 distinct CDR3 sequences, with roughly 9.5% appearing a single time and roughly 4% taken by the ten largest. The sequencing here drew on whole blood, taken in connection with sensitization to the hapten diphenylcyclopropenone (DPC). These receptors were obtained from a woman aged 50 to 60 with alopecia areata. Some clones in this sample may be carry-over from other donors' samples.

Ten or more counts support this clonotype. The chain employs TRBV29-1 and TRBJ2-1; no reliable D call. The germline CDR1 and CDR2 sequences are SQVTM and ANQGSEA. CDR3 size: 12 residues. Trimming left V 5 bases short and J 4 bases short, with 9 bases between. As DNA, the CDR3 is TGCAGCGTTCTGCCAGGATACAATGAGCAGTTCTTC. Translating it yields CSVLPGYNEQFF.

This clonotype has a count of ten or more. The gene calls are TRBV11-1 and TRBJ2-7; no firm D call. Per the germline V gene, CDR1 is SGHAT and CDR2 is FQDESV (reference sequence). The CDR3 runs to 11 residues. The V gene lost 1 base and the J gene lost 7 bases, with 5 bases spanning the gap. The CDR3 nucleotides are TGTGCCAGCAGCTTAGTTGCGGAGCAGTACTTC. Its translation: CASSLVAEQYF.

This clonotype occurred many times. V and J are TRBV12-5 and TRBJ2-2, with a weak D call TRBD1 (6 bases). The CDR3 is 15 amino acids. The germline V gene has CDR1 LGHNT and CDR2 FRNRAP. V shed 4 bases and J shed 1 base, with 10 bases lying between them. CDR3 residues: CASGSETGNTGELFF. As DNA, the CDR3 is TGTGCTAGTGGTTCGGAGACAGGGAACACCGGGGAGCTGTTTTTT.

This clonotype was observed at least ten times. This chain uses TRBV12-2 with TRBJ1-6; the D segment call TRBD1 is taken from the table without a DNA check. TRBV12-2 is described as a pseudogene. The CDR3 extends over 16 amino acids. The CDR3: CASRLGCGSGASPLHF. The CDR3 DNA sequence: TGTGCAAGTCGCTTAGGGTGTGGGTCAGGGGCCTCACCCCTCCACTTT.

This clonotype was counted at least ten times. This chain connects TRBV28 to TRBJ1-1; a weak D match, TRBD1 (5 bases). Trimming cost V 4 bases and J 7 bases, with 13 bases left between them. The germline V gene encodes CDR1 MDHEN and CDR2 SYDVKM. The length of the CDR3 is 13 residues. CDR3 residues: CASSYPGHIEAFF. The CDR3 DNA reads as TGTGCCAGCAGTTACCCTGGACACATTGAAGCTTTCTTT. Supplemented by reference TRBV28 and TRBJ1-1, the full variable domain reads DVKVTQSSRYLVKRTGEKVFLECVQDMDHENMFWYRQDPGLGLRLIYFSYDVKMKEKGDIPEGYSVSREKKERFSLILESASTNQTSMYLCASSYPGHIEAFFGQGTRLTVV.

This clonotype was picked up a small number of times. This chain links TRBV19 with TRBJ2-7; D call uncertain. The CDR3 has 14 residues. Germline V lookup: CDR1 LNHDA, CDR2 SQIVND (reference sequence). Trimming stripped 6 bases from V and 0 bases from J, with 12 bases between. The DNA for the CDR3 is TGTGCCAGTAGGTCGTCTAAAAACTCCTACGAGCAGTACTTC. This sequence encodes CASRSSKNSYEQYF.

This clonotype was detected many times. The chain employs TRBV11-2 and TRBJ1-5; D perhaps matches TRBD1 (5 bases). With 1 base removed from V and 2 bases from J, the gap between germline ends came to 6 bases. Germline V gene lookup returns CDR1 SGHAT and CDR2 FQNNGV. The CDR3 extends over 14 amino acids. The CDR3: CASSLAGRNQPQHF. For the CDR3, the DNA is TGTGCCAGCAGCTTAGCAGGGCGCAATCAGCCCCAGCATTTT.

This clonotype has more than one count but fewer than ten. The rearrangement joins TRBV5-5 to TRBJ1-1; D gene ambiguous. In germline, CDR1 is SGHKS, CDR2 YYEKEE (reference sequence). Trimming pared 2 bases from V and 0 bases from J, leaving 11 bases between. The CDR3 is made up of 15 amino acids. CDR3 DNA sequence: TGTGCCAGCAGCTTTGAAGCCCGAATGAACACTGAAGCTTTCTTT. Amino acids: CASSFEARMNTEAFF.

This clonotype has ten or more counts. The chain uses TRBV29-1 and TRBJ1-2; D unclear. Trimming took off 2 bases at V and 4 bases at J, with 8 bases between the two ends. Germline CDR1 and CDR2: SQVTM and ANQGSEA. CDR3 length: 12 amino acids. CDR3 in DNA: TGCAGCGTTGAAAGGGCAAGCTATGGCTACACCTTC. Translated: CSVERASYGYTF.

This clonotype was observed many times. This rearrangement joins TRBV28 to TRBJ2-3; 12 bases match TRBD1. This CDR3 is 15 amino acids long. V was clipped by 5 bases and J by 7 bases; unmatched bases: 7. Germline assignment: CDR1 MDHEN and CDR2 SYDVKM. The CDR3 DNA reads TGTGCCAGCAGTCGGACTGGGACAGGGGGCAATACGCAGTATTTT. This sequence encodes CASSRTGTGGNTQYF.

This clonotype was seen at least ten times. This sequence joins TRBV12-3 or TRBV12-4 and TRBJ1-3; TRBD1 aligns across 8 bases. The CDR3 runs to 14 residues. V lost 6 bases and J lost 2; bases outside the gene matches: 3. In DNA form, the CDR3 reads TGTGCCAGCAGATCGACAGGGGCTGGAAACACCATATATTTT. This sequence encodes CASRSTGAGNTIYF.

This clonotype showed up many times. The CDR3, as DNA: TGTGCCAGCAGGAACGAAAACGCCCCCTACGAGCAGTACTTC. Amino acid sequence: CASRNENAPYEQYF. The rearrangement joins TRBV6-5 to TRBJ2-7; no firm D call. This CDR3 spans 14 amino acids. The V end was cut by 6 bases, the J end by 2 bases, with 14 bases between. Germline CDR1 reads MNHEY; CDR2 reads SVGAGI.

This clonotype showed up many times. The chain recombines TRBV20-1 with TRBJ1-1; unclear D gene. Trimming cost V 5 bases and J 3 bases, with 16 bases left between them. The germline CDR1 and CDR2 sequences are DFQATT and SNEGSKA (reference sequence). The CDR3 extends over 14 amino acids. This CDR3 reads CSAAPRPPDTEAFF. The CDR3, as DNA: TGCAGTGCTGCCCCCCGGCCACCAGACACTGAAGCTTTCTTT.

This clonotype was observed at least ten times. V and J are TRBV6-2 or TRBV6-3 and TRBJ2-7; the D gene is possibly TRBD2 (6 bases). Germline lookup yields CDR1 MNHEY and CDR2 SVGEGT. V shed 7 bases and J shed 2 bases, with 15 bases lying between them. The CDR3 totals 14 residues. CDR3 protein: CASKSRLGTYEQYF. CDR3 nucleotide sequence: TGTGCCAGCAAGTCGAGACTAGGGACCTACGAGCAGTACTTC.

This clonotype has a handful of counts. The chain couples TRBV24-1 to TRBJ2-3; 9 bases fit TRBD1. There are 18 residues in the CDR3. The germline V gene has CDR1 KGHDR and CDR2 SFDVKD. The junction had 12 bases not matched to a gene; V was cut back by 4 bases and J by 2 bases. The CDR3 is CATSETTGGFPSTDTQYF. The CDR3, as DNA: TGTGCCACCAGTGAAACGACAGGGGGTTTCCCCTCCACAGATACGCAGTATTTT.

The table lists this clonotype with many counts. For the CDR3, the DNA is TGTGCCACCAGCAGGAAAGGACAGGGTAATATCTATGGCTACACCTTC. This codes for CATSRKGQGNIYGYTF. V and J are TRBV15 and TRBJ1-2, with 8 bases lining up with TRBD1. Per the germline V gene, CDR1 is LNHNV and CDR2 is YYDKDF (reference sequence). The V gene end was trimmed by 3 bases and the J gene end by 4 bases; junction bases not matched to a gene: 10. This CDR3 has 16 amino acids.

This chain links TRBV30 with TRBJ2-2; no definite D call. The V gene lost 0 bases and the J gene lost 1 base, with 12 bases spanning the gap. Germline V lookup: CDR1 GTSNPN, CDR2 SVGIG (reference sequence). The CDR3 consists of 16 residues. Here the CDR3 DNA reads TGTGCCTGGAGTGTAGGTTGGACGGTGAACACCGGGGAGCTGTTTTTT. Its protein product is CAWSVGWTVNTGELFF.

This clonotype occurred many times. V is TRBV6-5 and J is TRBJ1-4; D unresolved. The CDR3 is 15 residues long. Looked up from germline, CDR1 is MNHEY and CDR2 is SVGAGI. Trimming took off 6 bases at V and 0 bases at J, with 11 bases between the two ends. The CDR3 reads CASRRTGTTNEKLFF. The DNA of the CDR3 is TGTGCCAGCAGACGGACGGGAACAACTAATGAAAAACTGTTTTTT.

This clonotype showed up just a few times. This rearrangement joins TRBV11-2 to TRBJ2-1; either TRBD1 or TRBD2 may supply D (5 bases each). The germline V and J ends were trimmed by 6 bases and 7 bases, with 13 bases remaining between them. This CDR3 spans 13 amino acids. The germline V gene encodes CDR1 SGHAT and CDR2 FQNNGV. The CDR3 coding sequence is TGTGCCAGCAGAGGGGTCCGGACTAATGAGCAGTTCTTC. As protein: CASRGVRTNEQFF.